A selection of T cell receptor beta chains follows, all from one sample in a study of shared clonotypes between healthy human individuals. The repertoire was sequenced with immunoSEQ multiplex PCR; TCRdb's copy has only in-frame clones and lacks some. Altogether fewer than 1.8 million clones are present, about 98.5% being singletons, with the ten largest covering about 0.4%. The sample was naive CD4+ T cells sorted from blood. These receptors came from a man aged 25 to 40 in good health. Both conserved end residues are trimmed from each CDR3. Size is stated for part of the rows, as once, few or many counts, or as a class when the clone is expanded.

v_call: TRBV5-4; clone_size: NA; cdr3_aa: ASSGGFGNSGANVLT
v_call: TRBV5-1; clone_size: NA; cdr3_aa: ASSLALGLAGGYEQY
v_call: TRBV19; clone_size: NA; cdr3_aa: ASSVRTGLEQY
v_call: TRBV10-2; clone_size: NA; cdr3_aa: ASGPAGGPSYNEQF
v_call: TRBV9; clone_size: once; cdr3_aa: ASSVPADNTGELF
v_call: TRBV5-1; clone_size: NA; cdr3_aa: ASSPAGNQPQH
v_call: TRBV5-1; clone_size: NA; cdr3_aa: ASTSGQMNTEAF
v_call: TRBV28; clone_size: NA; cdr3_aa: ASSLVTGSGNTIY
v_call: TRBV7-9; clone_size: NA; cdr3_aa: ASSFRGGGGTDTQY
v_call: TRBV9; clone_size: NA; cdr3_aa: ASSVSGLSYNEQF
v_call: TRBV4-3; clone_size: once; cdr3_aa: ASSQEGAQF
v_call: TRBV10-1; clone_size: NA; cdr3_aa: ASSDSKLAPETQY
v_call: TRBV5-6; clone_size: NA; cdr3_aa: ASISGPYEQY
v_call: TRBV14; clone_size: NA; cdr3_aa: ASSQGRRLETQY
v_call: TRBV7-9; clone_size: NA; cdr3_aa: ASSLAGQGRYEQY
v_call: TRBV7-9; clone_size: NA; cdr3_aa: ASSSRDYNYGYT
v_call: TRBV6-5; clone_size: NA; cdr3_aa: ASSYALAGGAGELF
v_call: TRBV18; clone_size: NA; cdr3_aa: ASSGTGGYEQY
v_call: TRBV28; clone_size: NA; cdr3_aa: ASTRLRSGNTIY
v_call: TRBV10-2; clone_size: NA; cdr3_aa: ASSTRVTNEQF
v_call: TRBV5-1; clone_size: NA; cdr3_aa: ASSPMETSGKVRDGNEQF
v_call: TRBV25-1; clone_size: NA; cdr3_aa: ASSDRGAGYGYT
v_call: TRBV18; clone_size: NA; cdr3_aa: ASSPGPTSYEQY
v_call: TRBV28; clone_size: NA; cdr3_aa: ASSSGAYSNQPQH
v_call: TRBV5-1; clone_size: NA; cdr3_aa: ASSRVIGANVLT
v_call: TRBV5-1; clone_size: NA; cdr3_aa: ASSLAPAGQGYTQY
v_call: TRBV5-5; clone_size: NA; cdr3_aa: ASSLGPDSVQY
v_call: TRBV5-1; clone_size: NA; cdr3_aa: ASSVQGAEEETQY
v_call: TRBV15; clone_size: NA; cdr3_aa: ATSRAGEDEKLF
v_call: TRBV6-6; clone_size: NA; cdr3_aa: ASSSDRGRGGYT
v_call: TRBV5-1; clone_size: NA; cdr3_aa: ASSLEGQGYYGYT
v_call: TRBV11-3; clone_size: NA; cdr3_aa: ASSLTGRAYEQY
v_call: TRBV7-2; clone_size: NA; cdr3_aa: ASSSLPQGDQPQH
v_call: TRBV7-9; clone_size: NA; cdr3_aa: ASSFPGRGYT
v_call: TRBV29-1; clone_size: NA; cdr3_aa: SVKPVLGLAVEQF
v_call: TRBV5-1; clone_size: NA; cdr3_aa: ASSPGLAAGLTYEQY
v_call: TRBV11-3; clone_size: NA; cdr3_aa: ASSLHTGELF
v_call: TRBV4-1; clone_size: NA; cdr3_aa: ASSQPPGGPLYEQY
v_call: TRBV2; clone_size: once; cdr3_aa: ASSDRGYYEQY
v_call: TRBV28; clone_size: NA; cdr3_aa: ASTHLGTQGINQPQH
v_call: TRBV14; clone_size: NA; cdr3_aa: ASSLGAAYLSYEQY
v_call: TRBV5-5; clone_size: once; cdr3_aa: ASSLQGPPGNTIY